Listed here are 29 T cell receptor beta chains from one sample, sequenced in a study of T cells after yellow fever vaccination. In TCRdb, the 5' RACE reads were re-called with MiXCR into one record per CDR3 protein. This sample has more than 200,000 distinct CDR3 sequences, with about 3.5% found just once. The sample consisted of PBMCs, taken 15 days after the yellow fever booster vaccination. These receptors were taken from a man younger than 35 who received the YFV17D yellow fever vaccine.

This clonotype was recorded at least ten times. This rearrangement joins TRBV23-1 to TRBJ2-2; maybe TRBD2 (7 bases). TRBV23-1 is known as an ORF, though its function is uncertain. The CDR3 contains 15 residues. V was pared by 1 base and J by 7 bases, with 13 bases between. The CDR3 DNA sequence: TGCGCCAGCAGTCAATTCCGGGGGGCGGACGGGGAGCTGTTTTTT. Its translation is CASSQFRGADGELFF.

This clonotype was observed many times. This rearrangement joins TRBV5-1 to TRBJ2-6; D gene uncertain. CDR3 size: 16 residues. Trimming cost V 2 bases and J 0 bases, with 9 bases left between them. Per the germline V gene, CDR1 is SGHRS and CDR2 is YFSETQ. CDR3 DNA sequence: TGCGCCAGCAGCTTTGATGGAGCCTCTGGGGCCAACGTCCTGACTTTC. Translated: CASSFDGASGANVLTF.

There are many counts of this clonotype. The chain combines TRBV20-1 with TRBJ2-2; the D gene could be TRBD1 or TRBD2 (6 bases each). Deletions cut 1 base from V and 6 bases from J, with 15 bases between. The CDR3 contains 15 residues. Germline V gives CDR1 DFQATT, CDR2 SNEGSKA (reference sequence). Here the CDR3 reads CSARAGAGGAGELFF. CDR3 bases: TGCAGTGCTAGAGCGGGGGCTGGGGGTGCCGGGGAGCTGTTTTTT.

The table lists this clonotype with many counts. The CDR3 coding sequence is TGTGCCAGCAGCTTAATTACAGGCACAGATACGCAGTATTTT. Residues: CASSLITGTDTQYF. The J gene is TRBJ2-3, the V gene TRBV7-3; no reliable D call. The CDR3 is 14 residues long. Looked up from germline, CDR1 is SGHTA and CDR2 is FQGTGA. V dropped 1 base and J dropped 1 base, with 6 bases sitting between them.

This clonotype was seen ten or more times. V usage is TRBV7-7 and J usage is TRBJ2-5, with 7 bases aligning to TRBD1. The CDR3 extends over 15 amino acids. The V gene end was trimmed by 1 base and the J gene end by 4 bases; junction bases not matched to a gene: 6. Germline assignment: CDR1 SSHAT and CDR2 FNYEAQ (reference sequence). CDR3 region: CASSLGGGSIETQYF. DNA of the CDR3: TGTGCCAGCAGCTTAGGAGGGGGCTCGATAGAGACCCAGTACTTC.

This clonotype was counted at least ten times. The CDR3 is CASSPAPTGTGKTEAFF. CDR3 nucleotides: TGTGCCAGCTCACCCGCCCCCACCGGGACAGGGAAGACTGAAGCTTTCTTT. This chain connects TRBV18 to TRBJ1-1; 9 bases line up with TRBD1. This CDR3 comprises 17 residues. CDR1 and CDR2 from the germline V gene are KGHSH and LQKENI. Germline trimming cut 3 bases from V and 5 bases from J; bases unmatched to any gene: 13. The full variable domain, completed using reference TRBV18 and TRBJ1-1, is NAGVMQNPRHLVRRRGQEARLRCSPMKGHSHVYWYRQLPEEGLKFMVYLQKENIIDESGMPKERFSAEFPKEGPSILRIQQVVRGDSAAYFCASSPAPTGTGKTEAFFGQGTRLTVV.

This clonotype was counted ten times or more. The chain is built from TRBV30 and TRBJ1-1; 8 positions match TRBD1. This CDR3 has 12 amino acids. CDR1 and CDR2 from the germline V gene are GTSNPN and SVGIG (reference sequence). The V gene end was trimmed by 1 base and the J gene end by 7 bases; junction bases not matched to a gene: 2. For the CDR3, the DNA is TGTGCCTGGAGTGGACAGGGGAGTGAAGCTTTCTTT. Its protein is CAWSGQGSEAFF.

This clonotype was counted ten times or more. The chain links TRBV5-1 to TRBJ1-5; 7 bases align to TRBD1. CDR1 is SGHRS, CDR2 YFSETQ, per germline. V shed 4 bases and J 4 bases; nucleotides not matched to a gene: 2. CDR3 length: 13 amino acids. CDR3 DNA: TGCGCCAGCAGCCAGGGACAGAATCAGCCCCAGCATTTT. Translation: CASSQGQNQPQHF.

This clonotype has a count of ten or more. The genes are TRBV5-1 and TRBJ2-5; 10 positions agree with TRBD2. Trimming took 0 bases from V and 2 from J; bases not matched to a gene: 4. This CDR3 comprises 16 residues. Germline V gives CDR1 SGHRS, CDR2 YFSETQ. Written as DNA, the CDR3 is TGCGCCAGCAGCTTGGCGGGGACTAGCGTACAAGAGACCCAGTACTTC. Protein product: CASSLAGTSVQETQYF.

This clonotype appeared many times. The CDR3 loop reads CASSLPRDRGPGTGELFF. The CDR3 bases are TGTGCCAGCAGCCTCCCCCGGGACAGGGGTCCAGGCACCGGGGAGCTGTTTTTT. The J gene is TRBJ2-2, the V gene TRBV5-6, with 10 bases matching TRBD1. CDR1 SGHDT and CDR2 YYEEEE come from the germline V gene. The trim removed 4 bases at V and 4 bases at J, leaving 13 bases unmatched. The CDR3 is made up of 18 amino acids.

This clonotype came up many times. V is TRBV25-1 and J is TRBJ1-3, with D unresolved. V was cut by 8 bases and J by 2 bases, with 25 bases left in between. Germline V gene lookup returns CDR1 MGHDK and CDR2 SYGVNS. The CDR3 is 18 amino acids. The DNA of the CDR3 is TGTGCCAGCGAACCCCGGAATATAAGGTTGAGGCCTGGAAACACCATATATTTT. Amino acids: CASEPRNIRLRPGNTIYF. The entire variable domain, with the rest obtained from reference TRBV25-1 and TRBJ1-3, is as follows: EADIYQTPRYLVIGTGKKITLECSQTMGHDKMYWYQQDPGMELHLIHYSYGVNSTEKGDLSSESTVSRIRTEHFPLTLESARPSHTSQYLCASEPRNIRLRPGNTIYFGEGSWLTVV.

This clonotype was observed at least ten times. V gene TRBV20-1 combines with J gene TRBJ1-5; TRBD1 is a possible D gene (5 bases). From germline, CDR1 is DFQATT and CDR2 SNEGSKA (reference sequence). This CDR3 comprises 14 residues. The V gene lost 6 bases and the J gene lost 5 bases, with 17 bases spanning the gap. The CDR3 reads CSANDPGGDQPQHF. The CDR3 DNA reads TGCAGTGCGAACGACCCCGGGGGGGATCAGCCCCAGCATTTT.

This chain links TRBV27 with TRBJ1-6; D is possibly TRBD1 (5 bases). Germline CDR1 MNHEY, CDR2 SMNVEV (reference sequence). V shed 2 bases and J shed 8 bases, with 10 bases lying between them. The CDR3 has 14 amino acids. CDR3 DNA: TGTGCCAGCAGTTTAATGGGGGACGATTCACCCCTCCACTTT. It encodes CASSLMGDDSPLHF.

This clonotype was seen repeatedly, ten times or more. The V gene is TRBV5-1, the J gene TRBJ2-3; 14 bases agree with TRBD2. Germline V gene sequence: CDR1 SGHRS, CDR2 YFSETQ. The CDR3 has 20 amino acids. V was clipped by 2 bases and J by 2 bases; unmatched bases: 13. The CDR3 here is CASSFAGTSGGPALTDTQYF. The CDR3 nucleotides read TGCGCCAGCAGCTTTGCCGGGACTAGCGGGGGTCCTGCCCTCACAGATACGCAGTATTTT.

The sample holds a few counts of this clonotype. The chain links TRBV28 to TRBJ1-4; 10 bases map to TRBD1. CDR1 and CDR2 (germline): MDHEN, SYDVKM. The CDR3 contains 15 residues. The J segment lost 5 bases and the V segment lost 4 bases, leaving 4 bases of the junction unmatched. CDR3 sequence (DNA): TGTGCCAGCAGTTCCCCGGGACAGGGGAATGAAAAACTGTTTTTT. This encodes CASSSPGQGNEKLFF.

This clonotype showed up many times. This chain uses TRBV20-1 with TRBJ1-2; no reliable D call. The germline gives CDR1 DFQATT, CDR2 SNEGSKA (reference sequence). Trimming removed 5 bases from V and 2 bases from J, with 6 bases in between. CDR3 length: 11 residues. The CDR3 region is CSAPENYGYTF. The CDR3 nucleotides are TGCAGTGCTCCAGAAAACTATGGCTACACCTTC.

In its sample, this clonotype was seen many times. V is TRBV28 and J is TRBJ1-3; a weak D match, TRBD1 (5 bases). The germline V gene encodes CDR1 MDHEN and CDR2 SYDVKM. Trimming took off 6 bases at V and 2 bases at J, with 11 bases between the two ends. CDR3 length equals 14 residues. CDR3 sequence reads: CASRVGTAGNTIYF. The CDR3 DNA is TGTGCCAGCAGGGTCGGGACGGCTGGAAACACCATATATTTT.

In this sample, this clonotype turned up many times. J is TRBJ1-3 and V is TRBV7-3; D may be TRBD1 (6 bases). V was pared by 3 bases and J by 1 base, with 7 bases between. The CDR3 has 14 amino acids. Per the germline V gene, CDR1 is SGHTA and CDR2 is FQGTGA. This chain's CDR3 is CASSLRGSGNTIYF. For the CDR3, the DNA is TGTGCCAGCAGCTTGAGGGGGTCTGGAAACACCATATATTTT.

At least ten counts were recorded for this clonotype. The chain employs TRBV5-1 and TRBJ1-2; D uncertain. The CDR3 consists of 13 residues. V lost 5 bases to trimming and J lost 8 bases, with 16 bases between them. CDR1 and CDR2 from the germline V gene are SGHRS and YFSETQ. In nucleotides, the CDR3 is TGCGCCAGCAGGACTGGCCCTATCGAGGGCTACACCTTC. Its translation is CASRTGPIEGYTF.

This clonotype showed up many times. V gene TRBV6-5 combines with J gene TRBJ2-1, with D possibly matching TRBD1 (7 bases). Germline V gene lookup returns CDR1 MNHEY and CDR2 SVGAGI. There are 16 residues in the CDR3. V lost 6 bases, J lost 0 bases, and 15 bases lay in between. The CDR3 reads CASRWTGLSSYNEQFF. The DNA of the CDR3 is TGTGCCAGCAGGTGGACAGGACTAAGCTCCTACAATGAGCAGTTCTTC.

This clonotype was observed at least ten times. The chain links TRBV5-6 to TRBJ1-2; no definite D call. V gave up 1 base and J gave up 7 bases, with 17 bases separating them. Germline V gives CDR1 SGHDT, CDR2 YYEEEE. This CDR3 spans 15 amino acids. The CDR3 DNA is TGTGCCAGCAGCTTGTTGGGCGGAATGGGTTTTGGCTACACCTTC. It is translated as CASSLLGGMGFGYTF.

The sample holds many counts of this clonotype. The genes are TRBV5-1 and TRBJ1-4; D is ambiguous. The CDR3 totals 13 residues. V was pared by 1 base and J by 6 bases, with 7 bases between. Germline values: CDR1 SGHRS, CDR2 YFSETQ. The CDR3 loop is CASSLKGYEKLFF. CDR3 coding DNA: TGCGCCAGCAGCTTGAAGGGTTATGAAAAACTGTTTTTT.

In its sample, this clonotype ranks as medium-sized. The rearrangement links TRBV12-3 or TRBV12-4 to TRBJ1-2; no reliable D call. Trimming removed 3 bases at V and 8 bases at J, with 13 bases between. This CDR3 is 13 amino acids long. DNA of the CDR3: TGTGCCAGCAGTTTTAACAGCTTGAGGGGCTACACCTTC. As protein: CASSFNSLRGYTF.

This clonotype was recorded at least ten times. This sequence joins TRBV7-9 and TRBJ1-5; 9 bases line up with TRBD1. The CDR3 runs to 14 residues. With V trimmed by 4 bases and J by 4 bases, 2 bases remained unmatched. Germline V gene sequence: CDR1 SEHNR, CDR2 FQNEAQ (reference sequence). CDR3 region: CASSSGTGNQPQHF. The CDR3 DNA reads TGTGCCAGCAGCTCCGGGACAGGGAATCAGCCCCAGCATTTT.

The table lists this clonotype with a few counts. The chain recombines TRBV10-2 with TRBJ1-1; 10 bases agree with TRBD1. With 6 bases clipped from V and 3 bases from J, the junction kept 16 bases outside the gene matches. The CDR3 contains 18 residues. Looked up from germline, CDR1 is WSHSY and CDR2 is SAAADI. The CDR3 protein is CASSFIGTGVNRDTEAFF. In DNA, the CDR3 is TGCGCCAGCAGCTTTATCGGGACAGGGGTAAATAGGGACACTGAAGCTTTCTTT.

In its sample, this clonotype was seen many times. The chain combines TRBV5-1 with TRBJ2-5; weak D call: TRBD2 (6 bases). This CDR3 contains 14 residues. The germline V and J ends were trimmed by 2 bases and 2 bases, with 10 bases remaining between them. Germline assignment: CDR1 SGHRS and CDR2 YFSETQ. CDR3 bases: TGCGCCAGCAGCTTCTATGCGGGGCAAGAGACCCAGTACTTC. This encodes CASSFYAGQETQYF.

This clonotype was seen at least ten times. The rearrangement links TRBV7-6 to TRBJ2-1; D unresolved. CDR1 is SGHVS, CDR2 FNYEAQ, per germline. CDR3 length equals 13 residues. V was cut by 3 bases and J by 5 bases, with 8 bases left in between. CDR3 in amino acids: CASSFGANNEQFF. CDR3 bases: TGTGCCAGCAGCTTTGGCGCGAACAATGAGCAGTTCTTC.

This clonotype showed up many times. The chain has TRBV20-1 and TRBJ1-2; D unresolved. Trimming took off 0 bases at V and 4 bases at J, with 15 bases between the two ends. The CDR3 runs to 15 residues. Germline lookup yields CDR1 DFQATT and CDR2 SNEGSKA (reference sequence). DNA for the CDR3: TGCAGTGCTAGAGATCCTCTGACTACGGTCTATGGCTACACCTTC. Protein sequence: CSARDPLTTVYGYTF.

Many counts were recorded for this clonotype. The chain couples TRBV7-9 to TRBJ2-1, with D possibly called TRBD1 or TRBD2 (5 bases each). CDR1 is SEHNR and CDR2 is FQNEAQ in the germline V gene (reference sequence). The V end was cut by 7 bases, the J end by 7 bases, with 8 bases between. The CDR3 extends over 11 amino acids. The CDR3 coding sequence is TGTGCCAGCACCTGGGGGAATGAGCAGTTCTTC. Protein product: CASTWGNEQFF.